This T cell receptor beta chain derives from a study of blood T cell repertoires in COVID-19. About the research overall: PBMCs, B-cell-depleted T cells, or T cells provided the cDNA or gDNA that made up the material.

Original methodology: From reference gene primer amplification, estimates of nucleated cell counts were derived. Generated by immunoSEQ multiplex PCR, the TCRdb table keeps only in-frame clones and is missing some. V and J calls and clone size follow that table, whereas D and trimming were derived from the DNA. The sample comprises 100,000 or so clones, about 88% of which are singletons, and 3% rests with the top ten. This CDR3 comprises 17 residues. Trimming pared 1 base from V and 8 bases from J, leaving 21 bases between. The germline gives CDR1 SGHVS, CDR2 FNYEAQ. This TCR derives from a middle-aged man with active or convalescent COVID-19. The V and J genes are TRBV7-6 and TRBJ1-3; possibly TRBD1 for D (5 bases). Sequenced input: peripheral blood. CDR3 in amino acids: CASSLGQGLSPGYTIYF. The CDR3 bases are TGTGCCAGCAGCTTAGGGCAGGGACTCTCTCCGGGGTACACCATATATTTT.